Below are 32 T cell receptor beta chains sequenced from a single sample in a study of radiation and T cells in renal cell carcinoma. The time point: baseline pretreatment blood. The treatment: 15 Gy SBRT to primary tumor, nephrectomy 4 weeks later. Clones were read by immunoSEQ multiplex PCR, and TCRdb kept only the in-frame ones, dropping some. This table holds about 130,000 clones, more than 70% found once. The material sequenced was blood, taken from a patient whose treatment included radiotherapy and nephrectomy. The receptors here all came from a woman aged 45-65 years with renal cell carcinoma.

V gene TRBV6-5 combines with J gene TRBJ1-5; tentatively, D is TRBD1 (6 bases). Germline assignment: CDR1 MNHEY and CDR2 SVGAGI. V lost 8 bases, J lost 3 bases, and 14 bases lay in between. This CDR3 has 14 residues. The CDR3 DNA is TGTGCCAGCCGTCAGGGGAGGAACAATCAGCCCCAGCATTTT. This translates into CASRQGRNNQPQHF.

The chain couples TRBV6-1 to TRBJ2-7; D gene unclear. The ends were cut back, 6 bases at V and 3 bases at J, with 9 bases in the middle. The CDR3 has 12 amino acids. Germline CDR1 is MNHNS and CDR2 is SASEGT. The CDR3 DNA is TGTGCCAGCAGCCCACGGAGCTACGAGCAGTACTTC. The encoded protein is CASSPRSYEQYF.

This chain uses TRBV7-8 with TRBJ2-3; no firm D call. CDR3 length: 15 residues. Deletions cut 1 base from V and 2 bases from J, with 10 bases between. Germline lookup yields CDR1 SGHVS and CDR2 FQNEAQ. The chain's CDR3 is CASSLVERATDTQYF. DNA for the CDR3: TGTGCCAGCAGCTTAGTCGAGAGAGCCACAGATACGCAGTATTTT. Drawing the rest from reference TRBV7-8 and TRBJ2-3, the complete variable domain is GAGVSQSPRYKVAKRGQDVALRCDPISGHVSLFWYQQALGQGPEFLTYFQNEAQLDKSGLPSDRFFAERPEGSVSTLKIQRTQQEDSAVYLCASSLVERATDTQYFGPGTRLTVL.

This clone was observed a few times. The CDR3 DNA reads as TGTGCCAGCAGGGGTGGAACTAATGAAAAACTGTTTTTT. Translated, it gives CASRGGTNEKLFF. The V call is TRBV6-1, the J call TRBJ1-4; D is unclear. Germline lookup yields CDR1 MNHNS and CDR2 SASEGT. The CDR3 totals 13 residues. Trimming shortened V by 6 bases and J by 1 base, and 6 bases separated the two germline ends.

The gene calls are TRBV7-9 and TRBJ1-6, with 8 bases matching TRBD1. Trimming removed 5 bases from V and 9 bases from J; junction bases left unmatched: 6. Germline lookup yields CDR1 SEHNR and CDR2 FQNEAQ (reference sequence). The CDR3 is 14 residues long. CDR3 loop: CASSATDRVSPLHF. The CDR3 coding sequence is TGTGCCAGCAGCGCCACGGACAGGGTTTCACCCCTCCACTTT.

This chain joins TRBV15 and TRBJ2-7; no clear D. The germline gives CDR1 LNHNV, CDR2 YYDKDF (reference sequence). CDR3 length equals 16 residues. Trimming removed 0 bases from V and 0 bases from J, with 12 bases in between. CDR3 nucleotides: TGTGCCACCAGCAGAGATCGGGTTTTAAGCTCCTACGAGCAGTACTTC. Translation: CATSRDRVLSSYEQYF.

This chain uses TRBV30 with TRBJ2-5, with D uncertain. This CDR3 is built from 13 residues. Trimming shortened V by 4 bases and J by 3 bases, and 12 bases separated the two germline ends. Germline values: CDR1 GTSNPN, CDR2 SVGIG (reference sequence). In DNA form, the CDR3 reads TGTGCCTGGAAGGCGGCGGAAGAAGAGACCCAGTACTTC. Translated: CAWKAAEEETQYF.

The rearrangement links TRBV6-1 to TRBJ2-7; tentative D call: TRBD1 (5 bases). The germline V gene has CDR1 MNHNS and CDR2 SASEGT. This CDR3 is 15 amino acids long. Between the trimmed V and J ends, which lost 5 bases and 0 bases, there was a span of 14 bases. CDR3 coding DNA: TGTGCCAGCAGTCCAGGGAATTTCAACTCCTACGAGCAGTACTTC. It is translated as CASSPGNFNSYEQYF.

The chain combines TRBV29-1 with TRBJ1-2, with D perhaps TRBD1 (5 bases). The CDR3 runs 15 residues. The V end was cut by 2 bases, the J end by 6 bases, with 19 bases between. The V gene's germline CDR1 is SQVTM and CDR2 ANQGSEA. The CDR3: CSVESISAGQDGYTF. CDR3 nucleotides: TGCAGCGTTGAATCGATCTCGGCGGGGCAAGATGGCTACACCTTC.

The chain links TRBV5-1 to TRBJ1-5; 9 bases align to TRBD1. The J segment lost 2 bases and the V segment lost 0 bases, leaving 0 bases of the junction unmatched. Per the germline V gene, CDR1 is SGHRS and CDR2 is YFSETQ. The CDR3 sequence is 15 residues long. The CDR3, as DNA: TGCGCCAGCAGCTTGGGGACAGGGGGCAATCAGCCCCAGCATTTT. It encodes CASSLGTGGNQPQHF.

This chain joins TRBV5-1 and TRBJ1-1; weak D call: TRBD1 (5 bases). Looked up from germline, CDR1 is SGHRS and CDR2 is YFSETQ. V was pared by 0 bases and J by 3 bases, with 12 bases between. There are 15 residues in the CDR3. CDR3: CASSLEGSGYTEAFF. The CDR3 bases are TGCGCCAGCAGCTTGGAGGGGAGTGGGTACACTGAAGCTTTCTTT.

J is TRBJ2-6 and V is TRBV5-5; D may correspond to TRBD1 or TRBD2 (5 bases each). CDR1 and CDR2 (germline): SGHKS, YYEKEE (reference sequence). The ends were cut back, 0 bases at V and 0 bases at J, with 16 bases in the middle. The CDR3 totals 19 residues. Here the CDR3 reads CASSLGAPRGVSGANVLTF. As DNA, the CDR3 is TGTGCCAGCAGCTTGGGCGCCCCGCGAGGGGTCTCTGGGGCCAACGTCCTGACTTTC.

The chain recombines TRBV6-1 with TRBJ1-5, with D uncertain. Germline V gene sequence: CDR1 MNHNS, CDR2 SASEGT. The ends were cut back, 4 bases at V and 6 bases at J, with 13 bases in the middle. The CDR3 runs to 14 residues. CDR3 in amino acids: CASSGSGLSQPQHF. In nucleotides, the CDR3 is TGTGCCAGCAGTGGGTCGGGGTTAAGTCAGCCCCAGCATTTT.

The genes are TRBV2 and TRBJ1-5; 9 nucleotides line up with TRBD1. The CDR3 covers 18 residues. With V trimmed by 7 bases and J by 0 bases, 13 bases remained unmatched. Looked up from germline, CDR1 is SNHLY and CDR2 is FYNNEI. The CDR3 region is CASISTGQGRFSNQPQHF. CDR3 coding DNA: TGTGCCAGCATCTCTACAGGACAGGGGAGGTTTAGCAATCAGCCCCAGCATTTT.

CDR3 nucleotides: TGTGCCAGCAGCTTAGAGGGACCTAAAAGCGGGGGAGAGACAGATACGCAGTATTTT. Its protein is CASSLEGPKSGGETDTQYF. This chain links TRBV7-4 with TRBJ2-3; 8 nucleotides match TRBD2. V lost 1 base, J lost 3 bases, and 15 bases stayed unmatched. The CDR3 spans 19 residues. Looked up from germline, CDR1 is SGHVT and CDR2 is SQSDAQ.

The gene calls are TRBV11-2 and TRBJ1-4, with D perhaps TRBD1 (5 bases). The V gene lost 5 bases and the J gene lost 0 bases, with 7 bases spanning the gap. Germline CDR1 is SGHAT and CDR2 is FQNNGV. The CDR3 is 14 residues long. CDR3 in DNA: TGTGCCAGCAGCCCGACAGCAACTAATGAAAAACTGTTTTTT. Amino acids: CASSPTATNEKLFF.

CDR3 sequence reads: CASSLDRYGGQETQYF. In DNA form, the CDR3 reads TGTGCCAGCAGCTTAGATCGTTACGGGGGCCAAGAGACCCAGTACTTC. The chain recombines TRBV11-2 with TRBJ2-5; D perhaps matches TRBD2 (6 bases). With 0 bases removed from V and 1 base from J, the gap between germline ends came to 12 bases. CDR1 is SGHAT and CDR2 is FQNNGV in the germline V gene. CDR3 length: 16 amino acids.

The CDR3 is CASRLTGGRSYEQYF. In DNA, the CDR3 is TGTGCCAGCAGATTAACGGGGGGGCGCTCCTACGAGCAGTACTTC. V usage is TRBV5-8 and J usage is TRBJ2-7; 8 nucleotides align to TRBD2. The trim removed 5 bases at V and 0 bases at J, leaving 7 bases unmatched. Germline V gene lookup returns CDR1 SGHTS and CDR2 YDEGEE. This CDR3 is built from 15 residues.

This chain joins TRBV9 and TRBJ2-5; 8 bases align to TRBD1. The germline V gene has CDR1 SGDLS and CDR2 YYNGEE. The CDR3 has 16 amino acids. The trim removed 4 bases at V and 4 bases at J, leaving 12 bases unmatched. DNA for the CDR3: TGTGCCAGCAGCCTTTACATGGGGACAGGAGGAGAGACCCAGTACTTC. Its translation is CASSLYMGTGGETQYF.

V and J are TRBV23-1 and TRBJ2-7, with D perhaps assigned TRBD1 or TRBD2 (5 bases each). TRBV23-1 counts as an open reading frame of uncertain function. The CDR3 runs 15 residues. Trimming removed 4 bases from V and 6 bases from J, with 19 bases in between. The CDR3 nucleotides read TGCGCCAGCAGTCCACCCGGGTGGGGGATTCGCGAGCAGTACTTC. Encoded protein: CASSPPGWGIREQYF.

In its sample, this clone was seen once. The chain is built from TRBV7-2 and TRBJ2-7; D is possibly TRBD1 (6 bases). The ends were cut back, 5 bases at V and 6 bases at J, with 14 bases in the middle. The CDR3 sequence is 13 residues long. CDR1 is SGHTA, CDR2 FQGNSA, per germline. This CDR3 is CASSLGQSREQYF. CDR3 DNA sequence: TGTGCCAGCAGCCTAGGACAGAGCCGCGAGCAGTACTTC.

This clone was detected a few times. The rearrangement joins TRBV30 to TRBJ1-5; D gene ambiguous. Trimming stripped 1 base from V and 5 bases from J, with 9 bases between. The germline gives CDR1 GTSNPN, CDR2 SVGIG (reference sequence). The CDR3 is 13 amino acids. Written as DNA, the CDR3 is TGTGCCTGGAGTGGAGGCAGCGATCAGCCCCAGCATTTT. Its translation is CAWSGGSDQPQHF.

The V call is TRBV18, the J call TRBJ2-1; D tentatively reads TRBD1 or TRBD2 (6 bases each). Germline V gene data show CDR1 as KGHSH and CDR2 as LQKENI. V gave up 4 bases and J gave up 8 bases, with 18 bases separating them. The CDR3 covers 15 residues. Written as DNA, the CDR3 is TGTGCCAGCTCACTGGGCCGGGGGCGCGGCGATGAGCAGTTCTTC. Its protein product is CASSLGRGRGDEQFF.

This chain links TRBV9 with TRBJ1-2; D unclear. CDR1 is SGDLS and CDR2 is YYNGEE in the germline V gene. This CDR3 spans 11 amino acids. V lost 4 bases to trimming and J lost 2 bases, with 3 bases between them. This CDR3 is CASSQNYGYTF. The CDR3 nucleotides read TGTGCCAGCAGCCAAAACTATGGCTACACCTTC. The full variable domain, its missing parts supplied by reference TRBV9 and TRBJ1-2, is DSGVTQTPKHLITATGQRVTLRCSPRSGDLSVYWYQQSLDQGLQFLIQYYNGEERAKGNILERFSAQQFPDLHSELNLSSLELGDSALYFCASSQNYGYTFGSGTRLTVV.

This chain joins TRBV11-3 and TRBJ2-3; possibly TRBD1 for D (6 bases). The CDR3 totals 13 residues. The germline CDR1 and CDR2 sequences are SGHNT and YENEEA. V was pared by 1 base and J by 5 bases, with 7 bases between. CDR3 amino acids: CASSLGGRDTQYF. The DNA of the CDR3 is TGTGCCAGCAGCTTAGGGGGGCGAGATACGCAGTATTTT.

This sequence joins TRBV5-4 and TRBJ1-6; no firm D call. Germline V gene lookup returns CDR1 SGHNT and CDR2 YYREEE (reference sequence). The ends were cut back, 7 bases at V and 9 bases at J, with 17 bases in the middle. The length of the CDR3 is 14 residues. CDR3 nucleotides: TGTGCCAGCGGAAGGGCCAGGCGAATTTCACCCCTCCACTTT. Translated: CASGRARRISPLHF.

The CDR3 protein is CASTSGDQETQYF. For the CDR3, the DNA is TGTGCCAGCACTAGCGGGGACCAAGAGACCCAGTACTTC. V gene TRBV6-1 combines with J gene TRBJ2-5; TRBD2 matches at 9 bases. The V gene end was trimmed by 7 bases and the J gene end by 0 bases; junction bases not matched to a gene: 0. Germline V gene lookup returns CDR1 MNHNS and CDR2 SASEGT. The CDR3 loop spans 13 amino acids.

Here the CDR3 reads CASSLARTGITDTQYF. CDR3 in DNA: TGCGCCAGCAGCTTGGCACGGACAGGGATCACAGATACGCAGTATTTT. V is TRBV5-1 and J is TRBJ2-3; 8 nucleotides line up with TRBD1. Germline-derived CDR1 and CDR2 are SGHRS and YFSETQ. The CDR3 has 16 residues. V shed 0 bases and J 2 bases; nucleotides not matched to a gene: 5. The whole variable domain, remainder taken from reference TRBV5-1 and TRBJ2-3, is KAGVTQTPRYLIKTRGQQVTLSCSPISGHRSVSWYQQTPGQGLQFLFEYFSETQRNKGNFPGRFSGRQFSNSRSEMNVSTLELGDSALYLCASSLARTGITDTQYFGPGTRLTVL.

The chain uses TRBV6-6 and TRBJ1-4; D remains unclear. There are 13 residues in the CDR3. V was clipped by 4 bases and J by 4 bases, with 7 bases between them. Germline values: CDR1 MNHNY, CDR2 SVGAGI (reference sequence). The CDR3 sequence: CASSLLNNEKLFF. The CDR3, as DNA: TGTGCCAGCAGTTTGCTGAATAATGAAAAACTGTTTTTT.

The genes are TRBV9 and TRBJ1-1; D not certain. V dropped 4 bases and J dropped 1 base, with 8 bases sitting between them. The CDR3 has 13 amino acids. The germline CDR1 and CDR2 sequences are SGDLS and YYNGEE. CDR3 nucleotides: TGTGCCAGCAGCTCGACGGGGAACACTGAAGCTTTCTTT. It codes for CASSSTGNTEAFF.

This rearrangement joins TRBV18 to TRBJ2-1; TRBD2 aligns across 10 bases. CDR3 length: 15 amino acids. V was clipped by 0 bases and J by 8 bases; unmatched bases: 4. Germline CDR1 KGHSH, CDR2 LQKENI. The CDR3 loop reads CASSPPSGGAYEQFF. In nucleotides, the CDR3 is TGTGCCAGCTCACCACCAAGCGGGGGGGCGTATGAGCAGTTCTTC.

The chain is built from TRBV5-1 and TRBJ1-4; no firm D call. The CDR3 extends over 14 amino acids. Trimming cost V 0 bases and J 4 bases, with 7 bases left between them. CDR1 and CDR2 (germline): SGHRS, YFSETQ. In DNA, the CDR3 is TGCGCCAGCAGCTTGGATGGCTATAATGAAAAACTGTTTTTT. It yields the protein CASSLDGYNEKLFF.